This TCR beta chain stems from a study of T cells after somatic rescue of genetic block (dated by TCRdb to the early 2020s). Describing the broader study: What the study looked at was long-term robustness, specifically in a T-cell system that came about through somatic rescue of a genetic block in T-cell development.

Libraries came from the immunoSEQ multiplex PCR assay. TCRdb re-hosts the immuneACCESS table, in-frame sequences only. Its copies lack some clones; in the studies checked, an unresolved V gene accounts for under half of them, and the cause for the rest is not known. Here the sample has around 70,000 clones; roughly 92% occur a single time. The ten top clones hold approximately 2.9% of the sample. On this clone: This clone's antigen is unknown. Per-base quality was not reported, and no clone a single base away is much larger than it.

According to the germline V gene, CDR1 reads WSHSY and CDR2 reads SAAADI. Trimmed from V: 6 bases; trimmed from J: 3 bases; junction bases lacking a gene match: 2. From its cysteine to its phenylalanine, the CDR3 spans 13 amino acids. The read is trimmed to its CDR3 DNA, 39 bases read in frame from base 1. The sequence was obtained from a man aged 35 to 55. Sequencing was carried out using peripheral blood mononuclear cells (PBMCs). The chain is encoded by TRBV10-2 joined to TRBJ1-5, with 7 junctional bases fitting TRBD1. The bases are TGCGCCAGCAGAGGGGGCTTCAATCAGCCCCAGCATTTT. Translated, this is CASRGGFNQPQHF.